These T cell receptor beta chains were read from a single sample in a study of blood T cell repertoires in COVID-19. The protocol was immunoSEQ multiplex PCR, while the TCRdb copy is restricted to in-frame clones and leaves out a portion. The sample includes about 180,000 clones, approximately 88% of them seen just once. What was sequenced was peripheral blood. All receptors come from a woman aged 40 to 55 with COVID-19, enrolled during active disease. The CDR3 runs from the conserved cysteine through the conserved F or W. The D gene is left open where the match is weak. Size values are once, few and many counts, or a class for expanded clones, and some rows have none.

D gene	V gene	clone size	J gene	CDR3 protein	CDR3 DNA
.	TRBV18	.	TRBJ2-7	CASCGNSHYEQYF	TGTGCCAGCTGCGGCAATAGCCATTACGAGCAGTACTTC
.	TRBV19	.	TRBJ2-1	CASSIGTDYNEQFF	TGTGCCAGTAGTATAGGGACAGACTACAATGAGCAGTTCTTC
.	TRBV7-9	few	TRBJ1-1	CASSPQQGSATEAFF	TGTGCCAGCAGCCCCCAACAGGGATCGGCCACTGAAGCTTTCTTT
TRBD2	TRBV6-5	.	TRBJ2-3	CASWGRTSGSDTQYF	TGTGCCAGCTGGGGCAGGACTAGCGGGTCGGATACGCAGTATTTT
.	TRBV7-6	.	TRBJ1-5	CASSLAGDQPQHF	TGTGCCAGCAGCTTAGCAGGGGATCAGCCCCAGCATTTT
TRBD1	TRBV28	.	TRBJ2-7	CASSPARGDRGYEQYF	TGTGCCAGCAGTCCAGCCCGCGGGGACAGGGGCTACGAGCAGTACTTC
.	TRBV4-2	.	TRBJ2-7	CASSQARGQGQILFYEQYF	TGTGCCAGCAGCCAAGCAAGAGGGCAGGGGCAGATCCTGTTCTACGAGCAGTACTTC
TRBD1	TRBV11-2	.	TRBJ1-1	CASSRSRDSLMNTEAFF	TGTGCCAGCAGCAGATCCCGGGACAGTTTAATGAACACTGAAGCTTTCTTT
TRBD1	TRBV6-1	.	TRBJ1-5	CASSGGTGANNQPQHF	TGTGCCAGCAGTGGTGGGACAGGGGCTAACAATCAGCCCCAGCATTTT
TRBD1	TRBV5-1	.	TRBJ2-7	CASSLALRQGIEQYF	TGCGCCAGCAGCTTGGCCCTGAGACAGGGTATCGAGCAGTACTTC
TRBD2	TRBV15	few	TRBJ2-7	CATSRDNKRTSYYEQYF	TGTGCCACCAGCAGAGATAATAAGAGGACTAGCTACTACGAGCAGTACTTC
.	TRBV6-6	.	TRBJ2-1	CASRDKQEFF	TGTGCCAGCCGGGACAAACAAGAGTTCTTC
.	TRBV7-7	.	TRBJ2-3	CASSFTATDTQYF	TGTGCTAGCAGCTTTACAGCCACAGATACGCAGTATTTT
.	TRBV27	.	TRBJ1-6	CASRRQDNNSPLHF	TGTGCCAGCAGAAGACAGGACAATAATTCACCCCTCCACTTT
TRBD2	TRBV24-1	.	TRBJ2-3	CATSDSAGGATGNTQYF	TGTGCCACCAGTGACTCCGCGGGGGGCGCAACGGGAAATACGCAGTATTTT
.	TRBV19	.	TRBJ1-4	CASSRTDFRVVFF	TGTGCCAGTAGTCGAACGGACTTTCGGGTGGTGTTTTTT
TRBD1	TRBV6-5	.	TRBJ1-1	CASRSLKQGKTEAFF	TGTGCCAGCAGATCCCTAAAACAGGGGAAGACTGAAGCTTTCTTT
.	TRBV24-1	.	TRBJ1-1	CATSPAVSTEAFF	TGTGCCACCAGCCCCGCGGTGAGCACTGAAGCTTTCTTT
.	TRBV7-8	.	TRBJ2-7	CASSLDEQGSHEQYF	TGTGCCAGCAGCTTAGACGAACAGGGAAGCCACGAGCAGTACTTC
TRBD2	TRBV28	.	TRBJ2-1	CASSFVLAGGAGYNEQFF	TGTGCCAGCAGTTTTGTGCTAGCGGGAGGGGCGGGTTACAATGAGCAGTTCTTC